Following are 29 T cell receptor beta chains from one sample sequenced in a study of T cell repertoires in cytomegalovirus infection. MiXCR was run by TCRdb on the reads, yielding one entry per CDR3 protein. The table has about 130,000 distinct CDR3 sequences, under 30% seen once. Their antigens are not known. Input material: PBMCs, sequenced either directly or after in vitro stimulation (not recorded which). These receptors came from a human donor in good health (CMV status not recorded). Some clones in this sample may be carry-over from other donors' samples.

This clonotype was counted many times. The chain combines TRBV7-2 with TRBJ2-3; no definite D call. Between the trimmed V and J ends, which lost 4 bases and 3 bases, there was a span of 8 bases. The length of the CDR3 is 13 residues. Germline V lookup: CDR1 SGHTA, CDR2 FQGNSA. CDR3 bases: TGTGCCAGCAGCTCCTTGAGAACAGATACGCAGTATTTT. It is translated as CASSSLRTDTQYF.

The V call is TRBV27, the J call TRBJ1-5; D gene unclear. The CDR3 is 15 amino acids. CDR1 MNHEY and CDR2 SMNVEV come from the germline V gene (reference sequence). Trimming pared 6 bases from V and 5 bases from J, leaving 17 bases between. CDR3 DNA sequence: TGTGCCAGCAGCCCACGGGCAGGACGGCATCAGCCCCAGCATTTT. Translated, it gives CASSPRAGRHQPQHF.

This clonotype was recorded at least ten times. This chain connects TRBV12-3 or TRBV12-4 to TRBJ1-1, with 8 nucleotides matching TRBD1. The CDR3 has 15 amino acids. The V gene end was trimmed by 2 bases and the J gene end by 2 bases; junction bases not matched to a gene: 4. The DNA of the CDR3 is TGTGCCAGCAGTTTACAGGGGGCGGGAAACACTGAAGCTTTCTTT. Translating it yields CASSLQGAGNTEAFF.

The chain carries TRBV10-3 and TRBJ2-1; 13 bases fit TRBD2. The CDR3 is made up of 14 amino acids. The germline gives CDR1 ENHRY, CDR2 SYGVKD. Trimming removed 10 bases from V and 8 bases from J; junction bases left unmatched: 8. This CDR3 reads CATAGTSGIDEQFF. Written as DNA, the CDR3 is TGTGCCACGGCCGGGACTAGCGGGATCGATGAGCAGTTCTTC.

This clonotype has ten or more counts. The rearrangement uses TRBV7-6 and TRBJ1-1, with D hard to call. CDR1 is SGHVS and CDR2 is FNYEAQ in the germline V gene. Trimming cost V 3 bases and J 0 bases, with 5 bases left between them. The CDR3 length is 13 residues. This chain's CDR3 is CASSFYLNTEAFF. In DNA form, the CDR3 reads TGTGCCAGCAGCTTCTACCTGAACACTGAAGCTTTCTTT. The full variable domain, rest sourced from reference TRBV7-6 and TRBJ1-1, is GAGVSQSPRYKVTKRGQDVALRCDPISGHVSLYWYRQALGQGPEFLTYFNYEAQQDKSGLPNDRFSAERPEGSISTLTIQRTEQRDSAMYRCASSFYLNTEAFFGQGTRLTVV.

This clonotype appeared many times. V is TRBV7-2 and J is TRBJ2-1; D not resolved. The CDR3 spans 12 residues. CDR1 is SGHTA, CDR2 FQGNSA, per germline. Trimming pared 5 bases from V and 6 bases from J, leaving 8 bases between. CDR3 protein: CASSATGNEQFF. CDR3 nucleotides: TGTGCCAGCAGCGCGACGGGCAATGAGCAGTTCTTC.

This clonotype was detected a few times. The chain employs TRBV7-4 and TRBJ2-1; D remains ambiguous. Trimming took off 1 base at V and 9 bases at J, with 10 bases between the two ends. The CDR3 runs 13 residues. Germline V gene lookup returns CDR1 SGHVT and CDR2 SQSDAQ. CDR3 in amino acids: CASSLGRDGEQFF. The CDR3, as DNA: TGTGCCAGCAGCTTAGGTAGAGACGGTGAGCAGTTCTTC.

In this sample, this clonotype turned up once. V is TRBV4-1 and J is TRBJ1-1; D perhaps matches TRBD1 (5 bases). Between the trimmed V and J ends, which lost 4 bases and 8 bases, there was a span of 17 bases. The CDR3 consists of 14 residues. Looked up from germline, CDR1 is MGHRA and CDR2 is YSYEKL. The CDR3: CASSPPRGNWEAFF. For the CDR3, the DNA is TGCGCCAGCAGCCCCCCCCGGGGCAACTGGGAAGCTTTCTTT.

The rearrangement uses TRBV28 and TRBJ2-7, with D possibly being TRBD1 or TRBD2 (5 bases each). The germline V and J ends were trimmed by 7 bases and 0 bases, with 10 bases remaining between them. This CDR3 region has 13 residues. The germline CDR1 and CDR2 sequences are MDHEN and SYDVKM. CDR3 protein: CASKGRSSYEQYF. In DNA, the CDR3 is TGTGCCAGCAAGGGACGGAGCTCCTACGAGCAGTACTTC.

Written as DNA, the CDR3 is TGTGCCAGCAGCTCCCGGAGGACTAGCGGGAGTCTAGCCAAAAACATTCAGTACTTC. This gives the protein CASSSRRTSGSLAKNIQYF. This sequence joins TRBV7-2 and TRBJ2-4; 13 nucleotides line up with TRBD2. The CDR3 consists of 19 residues. The trim removed 4 bases at V and 0 bases at J, leaving 9 bases unmatched. Germline V CDR1 and CDR2: SGHTA, FQGNSA.

This clonotype was observed a few times. The chain is built from TRBV11-2 and TRBJ2-7, with D perhaps TRBD2 (6 bases). This CDR3 contains 16 residues. The germline gives CDR1 SGHAT, CDR2 FQNNGV. V lost 1 base and J lost 2, with 15 bases in between. The DNA for the CDR3 is TGTGCCAGCAGCTTAGGTGGGAGGCAACTCACCTACGAGCAGTACGTC. Protein sequence: CASSLGGRQLTYEQYV.

This clonotype was detected a few times. This sequence joins TRBV6-6 and TRBJ1-1; 7 positions agree with TRBD1. Germline CDR1 and CDR2: MNHNY and SVGAGI (reference sequence). V lost 6 bases, J lost 0 bases, and 7 bases stayed unmatched. The CDR3 totals 15 residues. As DNA, the CDR3 is TGTGCCAGCAGATCTGAACAGGGGATGAACACTGAAGCTTTCTTT. Amino acid sequence: CASRSEQGMNTEAFF.

A few counts support this clonotype. The rearrangement uses TRBV19 and TRBJ2-3; the match to TRBD2 covers 8 bases. The trim removed 9 bases at V and 5 bases at J, leaving 13 bases unmatched. The CDR3 is 15 residues long. Looked up from germline, CDR1 is LNHDA and CDR2 is SQIVND (reference sequence). Here the CDR3 DNA reads TGTGCCAGCAACGGACTAGCCTTGGGGGGAGATACGCAGTATTTT. Translating it yields CASNGLALGGDTQYF. The entire variable domain, with the rest obtained from reference TRBV19 and TRBJ2-3, is as follows: DGGITQSPKYLFRKEGQNVTLSCEQNLNHDAMYWYRQDPGQGLRLIYYSQIVNDFQKGDIAEGYSVSREKKESFPLTVTSAQKNPTAFYLCASNGLALGGDTQYFGPGTRLTVL.

Only a few counts were recorded for this clonotype. This sequence joins TRBV5-1 and TRBJ2-1; 13 nucleotides line up with TRBD2. The CDR3 is 19 amino acids. J gave up 0 bases and V 3 bases, and 9 bases lay outside the gene matches. Germline V lookup: CDR1 SGHRS, CDR2 YFSETQ. CDR3 sequence reads: CASSSPGLAGTSSYNEQFF. The DNA of the CDR3 is TGCGCCAGCAGCTCTCCGGGACTAGCGGGGACGAGCTCCTACAATGAGCAGTTCTTC.

The chain employs TRBV7-9 and TRBJ2-3; the D is unclear. The germline gives CDR1 SEHNR, CDR2 FQNEAQ (reference sequence). Trimming left V 4 bases short and J 0 bases short, with 14 bases between. The CDR3 has 16 amino acids. CDR3 protein: CASSWQFLRSTDTQYF. In nucleotides, the CDR3 is TGTGCCAGCAGCTGGCAGTTTCTACGGAGCACAGATACGCAGTATTTT. The complete variable domain, with remaining parts taken from reference TRBV7-9 and TRBJ2-3, reads DTGVSQNPRHKITKRGQNVTFRCDPISEHNRLYWYRQTLGQGPEFLTYFQNEAQLEKSRLLSDRFSAERPKGSFSTLEIQRTEQGDSAMYLCASSWQFLRSTDTQYFGPGTRLTVL.

V and J are TRBV19 and TRBJ1-2; D unclear. This CDR3 spans 14 amino acids. Trimming stripped 8 bases from V and 4 bases from J, with 17 bases between. Germline CDR1 LNHDA, CDR2 SQIVND (reference sequence). The CDR3 coding sequence is TGTGCCAGTCACTCCATCGGGGAGGGCTATGGCTACACCTTC. Translating gives CASHSIGEGYGYTF.

V is TRBV2 and J is TRBJ2-6, with a weak D call TRBD1 (7 bases). This CDR3 is 19 amino acids long. V lost 6 bases and J lost 1, with 22 bases in between. Per germline, CDR1 SNHLY and CDR2 FYNNEI. Written as DNA, the CDR3 is TGTGCCAGCAGGCGGGGCCGACAGGGAGAGGGTTCTGGGGCCAACGTCCTGACTTTC. This codes for CASRRGRQGEGSGANVLTF.

This clonotype occurred many times. This sequence joins TRBV7-2 and TRBJ1-2; D is perhaps TRBD1 (6 bases). V lost 4 bases, J lost 7 bases, and 13 bases lay in between. The CDR3 totals 13 residues. Germline values: CDR1 SGHTA, CDR2 FQGNSA. CDR3 amino acids: CASSYGQPTGYTF. CDR3 bases: TGTGCCAGCAGCTATGGACAGCCAACTGGCTACACCTTC.

The chain has TRBV20-1 and TRBJ2-7, with a weak D call TRBD2 (6 bases). This CDR3 comprises 12 residues. The V gene lost 4 bases and the J gene lost 2 bases, with 9 bases spanning the gap. Germline CDR1 and CDR2: DFQATT and SNEGSKA (reference sequence). CDR3 bases: TGCAGTGCTACGCCGGGAGCCTACGAGCAGTACTTC. Its translation: CSATPGAYEQYF.

The chain employs TRBV12-3 or TRBV12-4 and TRBJ1-5; 8 nucleotides line up with TRBD1. V dropped 4 bases and J dropped 5; count of bases not matched to a gene: 7. CDR3 length: 15 residues. CDR3 in DNA: TGTGCCAGCAGTTCCCTTGGACAGGGATATCAGCCCCAGCATTTT. As protein: CASSSLGQGYQPQHF.

As regards this clonotype: A much larger clone differs by one base, so this may be a read error. Written as DNA, the CDR3 is TGTACCAGCTCACCACCGTCCGCAGGGGTTAATAATGAGCAGTTCTTC. This translates into CTSSPPSAGVNNEQFF. The chain employs TRBV18 and TRBJ2-1; TRBD1 might be the D (6 bases). This CDR3 contains 16 residues. Germline CDR1 and CDR2: KGHSH and LQKENI.

This clonotype was counted only a few times. CDR3 sequence: CSAAGTRVPDTQYF. In DNA, the CDR3 is TGCAGTGCTGCCGGGACTAGAGTCCCAGATACGCAGTATTTT. The chain couples TRBV20-1 to TRBJ2-3; 8 bases line up with TRBD2. CDR1 and CDR2 from the germline V gene are DFQATT and SNEGSKA (reference sequence). Unmatched junction bases numbered 8, after V lost 5 bases and J lost 4 bases. The CDR3 runs 14 residues.

This clonotype appeared a single time. The rearrangement uses TRBV29-1 and TRBJ2-5; 14 bases align to TRBD2. The V segment lost 6 bases and the J segment 5 bases; nucleotides outside the gene matches: 11. CDR3 length: 16 residues. Looked up from germline, CDR1 is SQVTM and CDR2 is ANQGSEA. DNA for the CDR3: TGCAGCGTCACGGGACTAGCGGGAGTCCAAGCGGAGACCCAGTACTTC. Translated, it gives CSVTGLAGVQAETQYF.

The V gene is TRBV9, the J gene TRBJ2-1, with a tentative D call TRBD2 (5 bases). This CDR3 is 15 amino acids long. Germline CDR1 reads SGDLS; CDR2 reads YYNGEE. V lost 4 bases and J lost 8, with 19 bases in between. CDR3 in DNA: TGTGCCAGCAGCCCTCCGGGATCTTCCCGCGATGAGCAGTTCTTC. Protein product: CASSPPGSSRDEQFF.

This chain joins TRBV4-2 and TRBJ1-2; the D gene is possibly TRBD1 (6 bases). The germline V gene encodes CDR1 LGHNA and CDR2 YNFKEQ. Between the trimmed V and J ends, which lost 2 bases and 3 bases, there was a span of 13 bases. The CDR3 has 15 residues. CDR3 in amino acids: CASSQSDGGDYGYTF. Written as DNA, the CDR3 is TGTGCCAGCAGCCAATCTGATGGGGGCGACTATGGCTACACCTTC.

This chain joins TRBV28 and TRBJ2-1; D remains unclear. The V gene's germline CDR1 is MDHEN and CDR2 SYDVKM. The V and J ends lost 5 bases and 14 bases respectively, with 13 bases between them. The CDR3 loop spans 11 amino acids. This CDR3 reads CASSRDGGKFF. CDR3 DNA: TGTGCCAGCAGTCGTGACGGTGGGAAGTTCTTC.

The chain couples TRBV7-2 to TRBJ2-3; perhaps TRBD2 as D (5 bases). Trimming removed 8 bases at V and 2 bases at J, with 11 bases between. The CDR3 spans 13 residues. Germline CDR1 reads SGHTA; CDR2 reads FQGNSA. The CDR3 sequence is CASSERITDTQYF. CDR3 in DNA: TGTGCCAGCTCGGAGCGGATCACAGATACGCAGTATTTT.

This sequence joins TRBV28 and TRBJ1-5; D unresolved. V lost 6 bases to trimming and J lost 0 bases, with 9 bases between them. This CDR3 region has 14 residues. Germline lookup yields CDR1 MDHEN and CDR2 SYDVKM. The CDR3 sequence is CASRPSPSNQPQHF. For the CDR3, the DNA is TGTGCCAGCAGACCAAGTCCTAGCAATCAGCCCCAGCATTTT.

The rearrangement joins TRBV28 to TRBJ1-5; D uncertain. The germline V and J ends were trimmed by 4 bases and 4 bases, with 8 bases remaining between them. CDR1 MDHEN and CDR2 SYDVKM come from the germline V gene. The CDR3 is 13 amino acids. CDR3 sequence reads: CASSSPNNQPQHF. The DNA for the CDR3 is TGTGCCAGCAGTTCCCCTAATAATCAGCCCCAGCATTTT.